The subject of this entry is one T cell receptor beta chain. Its antigen is unidentified. The data derive from a study of shared clonotypes between healthy human individuals. The CDR3 length is 13 residues. Germline CDR1 reads MGHRA; CDR2 reads YSYEKL. Trimming removed 0 bases at V and 6 bases at J, with 9 bases between. For sorted subsets, about 200 ng DNA per replicate equaled roughly 30,000 T cell genomes. The method was immunoSEQ multiplex PCR; TCRdb's version includes in-frame clones alone and lacks a portion of them. The sample includes 600,000 to 750,000 clones, just under 75% of them seen just once. Study conclusions and caveats: Memory subsets had estimated richness that was generally smaller than that of naive subsets.

Sample: memory CD4+ T cells sorted from blood. Documented subset: CD45RA-negative fraction. This rearrangement joins TRBV4-1 to TRBJ2-7; D ambiguous. The sequence was obtained from a woman in her twenties or thirties in good health. The CDR3 region is CASSQDSSREQYF. In DNA form, the CDR3 reads TGCGCCAGCAGCCAAGATTCCTCTCGCGAGCAGTACTTC.